Following are 16 T cell receptor beta chains from one sample sequenced in a study of vaccination effects on CD4 cells after COVID-19 (dated by TCRdb to about 2022). The ViraFEST assay stimulated PBMC with viral peptide pools and then used TCR sequencing to identify antigen-specific CD4+ T cell clonotypes by expansion. After approximately 11 days of culture, CD4+ T cells were isolated with the EasySep CD4+ T cell isolation kit. Convalescent patients had PCR-confirmed SARS-CoV-2 infection between March and December 2020, before Alpha, Beta and Delta variants emerged in the United States. The method behind the library was the immunoSEQ multiplex PCR assay. Imported from immuneACCESS, the table was reduced by TCRdb to in-frame sequences with V and J called. These copies leave out some clones; in studies compared against another copy, an unresolved V gene accounts for under half, and the cause of the remainder is not known. Counted in this sample were tens of thousands of clones; roughly two thirds of them appeared once. In total, the top ten clones hold less than 5.5% of the sample.

Antigen specificity for these receptors is unknown. The sequencing used CD4+ T cells from PBMCs cultured with HIV peptides, collected before COVID-19 vaccination. The intended sense of this specimen's cell subset or site label: HIV-1 Nef peptide pool negative control/reference culture. The receptors shown here come from a human donor who had a prior SARS-CoV-2 infection.

The rearrangement joins TRBV12-5 to TRBJ2-5; TRBD2 matches at 13 bases. The length of the CDR3 is 19 residues. Germline CDR1 and CDR2: LGHNT and FRNRAP. J lost 5 bases, V lost 1 base, and 13 bases had no gene match. The CDR3 loop reads CASGLAPRLAGGSGETQYF. DNA of the CDR3: TGTGCTAGTGGTTTGGCCCCGAGACTAGCGGGGGGATCTGGTGAGACCCAGTACTTC.

This chain uses TRBV11-2 with TRBJ2-1; D perhaps matches TRBD2 (6 bases). Trimming took 4 bases from V and 6 from J, leaving 22 bases between them. The CDR3 is made up of 17 amino acids. CDR1 is SGHAT, CDR2 FQNNGV, per germline. The chain's CDR3 is CASSSPGGGGWSNEQFF. In nucleotides, the CDR3 is TGTGCCAGCAGCTCACCCGGGGGAGGAGGCTGGTCCAATGAGCAGTTCTTC.

This sequence joins TRBV5-5 and TRBJ2-7; 13 positions agree with TRBD2. J lost 0 bases, V lost 4 bases, and 7 bases had no gene match. The germline gives CDR1 SGHKS, CDR2 YYEKEE (reference sequence). This CDR3 spans 17 amino acids. CDR3 region: CASSLGLAGYFSYEQYF. DNA of the CDR3: TGTGCCAGCAGCCTGGGACTAGCGGGATACTTCTCCTACGAGCAGTACTTC.

The CDR3 spells CASSLGTGYGYTF. The DNA for the CDR3 is TGTGCCAGCAGTTTGGGGACAGGCTATGGCTACACCTTC. V is TRBV12-3 or TRBV12-4 and J is TRBJ1-2; 8 nucleotides agree with TRBD1. The CDR3 covers 13 residues. V shed 3 bases and J 4 bases; nucleotides not matched to a gene: 1.

The V and J genes are TRBV5-1 and TRBJ2-2, with D perhaps matching TRBD1 (5 bases). Deletions cut 7 bases from V and 0 bases from J, with 13 bases between. This CDR3 spans 15 amino acids. Germline CDR1 and CDR2: SGHRS and YFSETQ. CDR3 region: CASGRAMTNTGELFF. For the CDR3, the DNA is TGCGCCAGCGGCAGGGCGATGACGAACACCGGGGAGCTGTTTTTT.

The genes are TRBV6-5 and TRBJ1-1; 7 bases are a match to TRBD1. The germline CDR1 and CDR2 sequences are MNHEY and SVGAGI. This CDR3 region has 14 residues. The V gene end was trimmed by 4 bases and the J gene end by 6 bases; junction bases not matched to a gene: 8. The DNA for the CDR3 is TGTGCCAGCAGTTCGATACAGGGGATATCTGAAGCTTTCTTT. Translation: CASSSIQGISEAFF.

The chain recombines TRBV2 with TRBJ2-3; tentative D call: TRBD2 (6 bases). Trimming stripped 4 bases from V and 1 base from J, with 12 bases between. Germline-derived CDR1 and CDR2 are SNHLY and FYNNEI. There are 15 residues in the CDR3. The CDR3 loop reads CASSGLAARTDTQYF. CDR3 DNA: TGTGCCAGCAGTGGCTTAGCGGCCCGCACAGATACGCAGTATTTT.

This sequence joins TRBV7-3 and TRBJ2-1; no firm D call. The ends were cut back, 3 bases at V and 3 bases at J, with 6 bases in the middle. Germline V lookup: CDR1 SGHTA, CDR2 FQGTGA. The CDR3 sequence is 13 residues long. CDR3 region: CASSLGFYNEQFF. In nucleotides, the CDR3 is TGTGCCAGCAGCTTGGGGTTCTACAATGAGCAGTTCTTC.

This clone has just a few counts. J is TRBJ1-5 and V is TRBV7-2; no definite D call. The CDR3 runs 12 residues. Trimming shortened V by 1 base and J by 6 bases, and 4 bases separated the two germline ends. Germline CDR1 and CDR2: SGHTA and FQGNSA. The CDR3 DNA is TGTGCCAGCAGCTTAGAGGCTCAGCCCCAGCATTTT. Translating it yields CASSLEAQPQHF.

A few counts support this clone. The CDR3 nucleotides read TGTGCCAGCTCATCTAGAGGCGGGAGTGGGTACGAGCAGTACTTC. It yields the protein CASSSRGGSGYEQYF. V and J are TRBV18 and TRBJ2-7; 7 positions match TRBD2. J was trimmed by 4 bases and V by 5 bases; bases with no gene match: 11. CDR3 length: 15 amino acids. The germline gives CDR1 KGHSH, CDR2 LQKENI.

The DNA for the CDR3 is TGTGCCAGCAGCTGGGCAGGGGGGGGTTATAACTATGGCTACACCTTC. Its protein is CASSWAGGGYNYGYTF. V is TRBV9 and J is TRBJ1-2; 7 positions agree with TRBD1. This CDR3 spans 16 amino acids. J gave up 1 base and V 4 bases, and 10 bases lay outside the gene matches. CDR1 and CDR2 (germline): SGDLS, YYNGEE.

The V call is TRBV10-3, the J call TRBJ2-1, with 9 bases identical to TRBD2. The CDR3 sequence is 15 residues long. V lost 4 bases, J lost 9 bases, and 10 bases stayed unmatched. CDR1 is ENHRY, CDR2 SYGVKD, per germline. CDR3 amino acids: CAISVASGDRFEQFF. The CDR3 coding sequence is TGTGCCATCAGTGTTGCTAGCGGGGACCGTTTTGAGCAGTTCTTC.

The rearrangement joins TRBV5-4 to TRBJ2-7, with D tentatively TRBD1 or TRBD2 (5 bases each). The V and J ends lost 4 bases and 6 bases respectively, with 20 bases between them. The CDR3 loop spans 15 amino acids. Germline V gene sequence: CDR1 SGHNT, CDR2 YYREEE (reference sequence). The CDR3 bases are TGTGCCAGCAGCCCCATAAGGGACCCTCCTGGCGAGCAGTACTTC. It codes for CASSPIRDPPGEQYF.

This clone was detected only once. The V call is TRBV5-4, the J call TRBJ2-7; D not certain. The CDR3 has 13 residues. Germline CDR1 SGHNT, CDR2 YYREEE (reference sequence). Trimming shortened V by 4 bases and J by 0 bases, and 8 bases separated the two germline ends. As DNA, the CDR3 is TGTGCCAGCAGCGCGCGCTTCTCCTACGAGCAGTACTTC. Protein sequence: CASSARFSYEQYF.

There are a few counts of this clone. V gene TRBV3-1 (or the pseudogene TRBV3-2) combines with J gene TRBJ2-7; 10 bases are shared with TRBD2. V gave up 1 base and J gave up 4 bases; unmatched junction bases: 7. The CDR3 contains 16 residues. Per germline, CDR1 LGHDT and CDR2 YNNKEL (reference sequence). The CDR3 nucleotides read TGTGCCAGCAGCCAAGTTGCTAGCGGGAGTACGTACGAGCAGTACTTC. Residues: CASSQVASGSTYEQYF.

In this sample, this clone turned up a few times. This sequence joins TRBV5-1 and TRBJ1-2, with D hard to call. The V gene's germline CDR1 is SGHRS and CDR2 YFSETQ. CDR3 size: 13 residues. V was cut by 0 bases and J by 5 bases, with 8 bases left in between. CDR3 in amino acids: CASSLVVGYGYTF. CDR3 coding DNA: TGCGCCAGCAGCTTGGTGGTGGGATATGGCTACACCTTC.